This passage covers 17 T cell receptor beta chains from one sample sequenced in a study of T cells in Graves' hyperthyroidism and ophthalmopathy. What was amplified from RNA transcripts were TCR beta CDR3 regions. The study used the HTBI primer set for a first-round RT-PCR of the TCR CDR3. TCRdb ran MiXCR on the multiplex PCR reads and lists one entry per CDR3 protein. The repertoire holds roughly 380,000 distinct CDR3 sequences, with less than 15% as singletons. Sequences were obtained from blood. The source of these receptors is a young man with Graves' hyperthyroidism that later progressed to Graves' ophthalmopathy.

This clonotype was seen only a few times. The V gene is TRBV20-1, the J gene TRBJ2-7; a possible D gene is TRBD1 (5 bases). V was trimmed by 3 bases and J by 2 bases, leaving 11 bases between them. The germline V gene encodes CDR1 DFQATT and CDR2 SNEGSKA (reference sequence). The CDR3 loop spans 13 amino acids. This chain's CDR3 is CSASVRAAYEQYF. The CDR3 DNA reads as TGCAGTGCTAGTGTCAGGGCGGCCTACGAGCAGTACTTC.

This clonotype was detected a few times. This rearrangement joins TRBV14 to TRBJ1-4; tentatively, D is TRBD1 (6 bases). V lost 3 bases to trimming and J lost 4 bases, with 21 bases between them. The CDR3 loop spans 18 amino acids. The germline V gene has CDR1 SGHDN and CDR2 FVKESK. CDR3 coding DNA: TGTGCCAGCAGCCAGTCGTCGACAGTGTCGGGACATAATGAAAAACTGTTTTTT. This encodes CASSQSSTVSGHNEKLFF.

This clonotype was detected ten times or more. In DNA form, the CDR3 reads TGTGCCAGCAGTGTATCAGGGGGAGAGACCCAGTACTTC. Its protein product is CASSVSGGETQYF. The rearrangement joins TRBV6-1 to TRBJ2-5; 7 bases are shared with TRBD1. V dropped 4 bases and J dropped 4; count of bases not matched to a gene: 3. This CDR3 contains 13 residues. Germline loops: CDR1 MNHNS, CDR2 SASEGT.

J is TRBJ2-4 and V is TRBV28; 7 bases agree with TRBD1. CDR1 MDHEN and CDR2 SYDVKM come from the germline V gene. The CDR3 has 19 amino acids. The trim removed 4 bases at V and 0 bases at J, leaving 15 bases unmatched. CDR3 amino acids: CASSSIPSTGPRAKNIQYF. The CDR3 coding sequence is TGTGCCAGCAGTTCAATTCCCTCGACAGGGCCTAGAGCCAAAAACATTCAGTACTTC.

This clonotype was found many times. J is TRBJ1-6 and V is TRBV28; no definite D call. There are 13 residues in the CDR3. CDR1 MDHEN and CDR2 SYDVKM come from the germline V gene. The V and J ends lost 7 bases and 6 bases respectively, with 10 bases between them. The CDR3 reads CASITRFNSPLHF. CDR3 bases: TGTGCCAGCATCACGAGGTTTAATTCACCCCTCCACTTT.

This clonotype was observed many times. This chain links TRBV7-2 with TRBJ1-2; TRBD1 might be the D (5 bases). Trimming took off 3 bases at V and 4 bases at J, with 12 bases between the two ends. The CDR3 has 14 residues. Per germline, CDR1 SGHTA and CDR2 FQGNSA. CDR3 loop: CASSFKGDRYGYTF. The CDR3 nucleotides are TGTGCCAGCAGCTTTAAAGGGGACCGCTATGGCTACACCTTC.

Only a few counts were recorded for this clonotype. The chain has TRBV6-1 and TRBJ2-5; 11 bases align to TRBD1. Germline CDR1 reads MNHNS; CDR2 reads SASEGT. V was clipped by 2 bases and J by 6 bases; unmatched bases: 8. This CDR3 comprises 16 residues. CDR3 sequence: CASSEPDRGRLKTQYF. The CDR3 nucleotides are TGTGCCAGCAGTGAACCGGACAGGGGGCGTTTAAAGACCCAGTACTTC.

This clonotype was seen a few times. The J gene is TRBJ1-5, the V gene TRBV4-1; no firm D call. Germline V gene data show CDR1 as MGHRA and CDR2 as YSYEKL. This CDR3 spans 16 amino acids. With 7 bases removed from V and 6 bases from J, the gap between germline ends came to 22 bases. The CDR3 region is CASTPNVQLATQPQHF. Written as DNA, the CDR3 is TGCGCCAGCACCCCAAATGTACAGCTCGCCACTCAGCCCCAGCATTTT.

This clonotype was detected a few times. The CDR3 spells CASSKNRDHTTNTEAFF. Written as DNA, the CDR3 is TGTGCCAGCTCGAAAAACCGGGACCATACTACGAACACTGAAGCTTTCTTT. The chain couples TRBV18 to TRBJ1-1; the D gene is possibly TRBD1 (5 bases). CDR3 length: 17 residues. Trimming cost V 6 bases and J 1 base, with 21 bases left between them. Germline V gene data show CDR1 as KGHSH and CDR2 as LQKENI.

Of note for this clonotype: Mismatch with germline at one junction end may stem from a read error. This chain uses TRBV5-1 with TRBJ2-1; D is unresolved. CDR1 and CDR2 (germline): SGHRS, YFSETQ. The CDR3 contains 12 residues. CDR3 DNA: TGCGCCGGCAGCAGTCTGGACAATGAGCAGTTCTTC. Amino acid sequence: CAGSSLDNEQFF.

Turning to this clonotype: A read error may explain this, as a much larger clone is one base away. This sequence joins TRBV9 and TRBJ2-3; a weak D match, TRBD1 (5 bases). The CDR3 length is 14 residues. Trimming left V 3 bases short and J 0 bases short, with 8 bases between. Germline V CDR1 and CDR2: SGDLS, YYNGEE. The CDR3 coding sequence is TGTGCCAGCAGCGCCAGACAGAGCACAGATACGCAGTATTTT. Its translation is CASSARQSTDTQYF.

Worth noting for this clonotype: This may be a read error: a much more frequent sequence differs by one nucleotide. This chain links TRBV12-5 with TRBJ1-4; D remains ambiguous. V was pared by 6 bases and J by 3 bases, with 11 bases between. The CDR3 extends over 14 amino acids. Germline-derived CDR1 and CDR2 are LGHNT and FRNRAP. The CDR3 here is CASGLARSNEKLFF. The CDR3 coding sequence is TGTGCTAGTGGCCTGGCAAGGTCTAATGAAAAACTGTTTTTT.

This clonotype was observed a handful of times. The chain joins TRBV18 to TRBJ1-2, with a tentative D call TRBD1 (6 bases). CDR3 length: 11 amino acids. The germline gives CDR1 KGHSH, CDR2 LQKENI. V was trimmed by 9 bases and J by 4 bases, leaving 9 bases between them. The CDR3 loop is CASSGAYGYTF. CDR3 nucleotide sequence: TGTGCCAGTTCAGGGGCCTATGGCTACACCTTC.

This clonotype showed up just a few times. This chain joins TRBV9 and TRBJ2-3; D perhaps matches TRBD2 (5 bases). CDR1 and CDR2 from the germline V gene are SGDLS and YYNGEE. The CDR3 sequence is 16 residues long. Trimming took 4 bases from V and 2 from J, leaving 17 bases between them. CDR3 bases: TGTGCCAGCAGCCCCCCGCCTGGGCGGGTCACAGATACGCAGTATTTT. This sequence encodes CASSPPPGRVTDTQYF.

This clonotype was found many times. This chain uses TRBV9 with TRBJ2-2; 12 bases agree with TRBD2. Trimming at V came to 4 bases and at J to 7 bases, leaving 8 bases not matched to a gene. The CDR3 runs to 16 residues. Germline loops: CDR1 SGDLS, CDR2 YYNGEE. Here the CDR3 DNA reads TGTGCCAGCAGCAGAACTAGCGGGGGGTTCGGCGGGGAGCTGTTTTTT. Protein product: CASSRTSGGFGGELFF.

The rearrangement uses TRBV11-3 and TRBJ1-2; 9 bases agree with TRBD1. The junction had 4 bases not matched to a gene; V was cut back by 6 bases and J by 8 bases. The CDR3 loop spans 12 amino acids. From germline, CDR1 is SGHNT and CDR2 YENEEA. The CDR3 loop reads CASRQGALGYTF. CDR3 sequence (DNA): TGTGCCAGCAGACAGGGGGCGTTGGGCTACACCTTC.

This chain connects TRBV6-5 to TRBJ1-2; 9 nucleotides line up with TRBD1. The CDR3 length is 15 residues. The V and J ends lost 0 bases and 8 bases, in that order; junction bases with no gene match: 7. Germline V gene lookup returns CDR1 MNHEY and CDR2 SVGAGI. The CDR3 protein is CASSYSVTGGEGYTF. The CDR3 bases are TGTGCCAGCAGTTACTCAGTAACAGGGGGCGAGGGCTACACCTTC.